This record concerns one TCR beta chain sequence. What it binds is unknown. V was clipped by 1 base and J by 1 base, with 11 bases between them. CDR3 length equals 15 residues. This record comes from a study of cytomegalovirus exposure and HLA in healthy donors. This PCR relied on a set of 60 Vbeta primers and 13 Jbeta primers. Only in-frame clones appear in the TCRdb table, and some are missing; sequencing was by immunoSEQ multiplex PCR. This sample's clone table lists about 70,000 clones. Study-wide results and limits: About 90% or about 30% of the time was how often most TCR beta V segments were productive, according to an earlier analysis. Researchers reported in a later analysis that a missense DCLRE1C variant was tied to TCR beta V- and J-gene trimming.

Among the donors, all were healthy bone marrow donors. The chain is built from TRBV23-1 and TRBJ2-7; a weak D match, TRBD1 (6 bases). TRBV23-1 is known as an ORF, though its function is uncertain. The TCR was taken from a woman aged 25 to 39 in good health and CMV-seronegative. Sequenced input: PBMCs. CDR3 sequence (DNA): TGCGCCAGCAGTCAATTTCGGGACACGTCCTACGAGCAGTACTTC. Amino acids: CASSQFRDTSYEQYF.